Listed below are T cell receptor beta chains from one sample, sequenced in a study of T-cell reconstitution after alpha-beta-depleted transplantation in children. TCRdb itself ran the PCR reads through MiXCR, one entry per CDR3 protein. The sample records a few hundred thousand distinct CDR3 sequences, over 10% being singletons. Source: PBMCs, mostly from graft donor cells, taken 360 days after TCRalphabeta/CD19-depleted stem cell transplant. These TCRs come from a male patient between 10 and 17 years old who had a stem cell transplant for acute myeloid leukemia, so the T cells may come from the graft donor. CDR3s include the opening cysteine and the closing phenylalanine or tryptophan. The size field is filled for only some rows; it gives once, few, many or a size class.

CDR3,V,size,J
CAILSGNTDTQYF,TRBV10-3,few,TRBJ2-3
CASSPPPDRASTGELFF,TRBV12-3/TRBV12-4,-,TRBJ2-2
CASSSSWTSGRTDTQYF,TRBV27,-,TRBJ2-3
CASRPPSREETGELFF,TRBV25-1,many,TRBJ2-2
CASRKTGAHSYEQYF,TRBV28,few,TRBJ2-7
CASSPRALNEQYF,TRBV18,-,TRBJ2-7
CASSYRQAIGETQYF,TRBV7-3,-,TRBJ2-5
CASSLASSGRIF,TRBV5-6,-,TRBJ2-7
CASSLGVMRNEKLFF,TRBV7-2,few,TRBJ1-4
CASSVGGGSGTGELFF,TRBV9,few,TRBJ2-2
CASSFLAGTRTDTQYF,TRBV7-6,few,TRBJ2-3
CASSQDRGLLEQYF,TRBV4-3,few,TRBJ2-7
CASSYSGWRDGTDTQYF,TRBV6-5,-,TRBJ2-3
CASSRDRCEQYF,TRBV6-5,few,TRBJ2-7
CASSQLHQPQHF,TRBV28,few,TRBJ1-5
CASSFVGLDTDTQYF,TRBV28,-,TRBJ2-3
CASRGRTSGHNEQFF,TRBV11-2,many,TRBJ2-1
CASSRDTFGGYGYTF,TRBV7-2,-,TRBJ1-2
CSARDKTEYSNQPQHF,TRBV20-1,-,TRBJ1-5
CASCRTGPDTQYF,TRBV5-5,-,TRBJ2-3
CASSLTTGTNQPQHF,TRBV3-1,few,TRBJ1-5
CASRQGLYGYTF,TRBV28,many,TRBJ1-2
CSVGSLGTDTQYF,TRBV29-1,few,TRBJ2-3
CASSIPRGRDETQYF,TRBV19,few,TRBJ2-5
CASSLALGGGTATSYEQYF,TRBV7-8,few,TRBJ2-7
CASSYNGPVRVGAVLYNEQFF,TRBV6-2/TRBV6-3,few,TRBJ2-1
CASSWGAATEAFF,TRBV7-2,-,TRBJ1-1
CASSYSTVEAFF,TRBV6-2/TRBV6-3,many,TRBJ1-1
CAWSSSGRWGPYNEQFF,TRBV30,few,TRBJ2-1
CASGGPEVAGELFF,TRBV27,-,TRBJ2-2
CSAARAQETQYF,TRBV20-1,few,TRBJ2-5
CASSGPTGRTYEQYF,TRBV7-2,-,TRBJ2-7
CASRLQHQETQYF,TRBV5-1,-,TRBJ2-5
CSVDKMAGLMGAQYF,TRBV29-1,few,TRBJ2-5
CASSGEDRPPNTQYF,TRBV6-4,many,TRBJ2-3
CSARGDGSRRSSYNSPLHF,TRBV20-1,many,TRBJ1-6
CASGRGRDYNEQFF,TRBV6-1,-,TRBJ2-1
CASSLAGAATSTDTQYF,TRBV7-2,-,TRBJ2-3
CASSRTGDDQPQHF,TRBV5-6,-,TRBJ1-5
CAWSPPWDSNQPQHF,TRBV30,few,TRBJ1-5
CSAIIAGVTDTQYF,TRBV20-1,few,TRBJ2-3
CSGPPEQFF,TRBV29-1,few,TRBJ2-1
CASSFLGVALHEQYF,TRBV28,few,TRBJ2-7
CASRTGQPYNSPLHF,TRBV2,-,TRBJ1-6
CSALLPLGRTGELFF,TRBV20-1,few,TRBJ2-2
CASSFFAGRGPYEQYF,TRBV28,-,TRBJ2-7
CAIRGGTAGELFF,TRBV10-3,few,TRBJ2-2
CASSQDRNEQYF,TRBV14,few,TRBJ2-7
CASSFLRDSKSYEQYF,TRBV6-5,many,TRBJ2-7